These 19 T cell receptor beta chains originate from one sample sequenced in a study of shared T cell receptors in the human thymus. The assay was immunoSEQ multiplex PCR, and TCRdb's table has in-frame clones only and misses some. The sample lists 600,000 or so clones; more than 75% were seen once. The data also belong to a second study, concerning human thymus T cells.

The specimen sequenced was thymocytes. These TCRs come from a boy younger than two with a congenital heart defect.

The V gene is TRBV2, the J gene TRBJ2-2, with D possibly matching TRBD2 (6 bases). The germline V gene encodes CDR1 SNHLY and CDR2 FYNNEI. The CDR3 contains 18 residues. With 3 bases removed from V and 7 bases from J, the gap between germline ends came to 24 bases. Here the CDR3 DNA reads TGTGCCAGCAGTGACAGGGACCCCGCCCCCCGGGGGAACGGGGAGCTGTTTTTT. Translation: CASSDRDPAPRGNGELFF. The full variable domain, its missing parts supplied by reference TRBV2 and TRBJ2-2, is EPEVTQTPSHQVTQMGQEVILRCVPISNHLYFYWYRQILGQKVEFLVSFYNNEISEKSEIFDDQFSVERPDGSNFTLKIRSTKLEDSAMYFCASSDRDPAPRGNGELFFGEGSRLTVL.

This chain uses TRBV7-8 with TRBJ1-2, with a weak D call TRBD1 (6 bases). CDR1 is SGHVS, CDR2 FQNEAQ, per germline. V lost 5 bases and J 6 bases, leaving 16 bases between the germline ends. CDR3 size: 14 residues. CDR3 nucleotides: TGTGCCAGCAGCGATCCCGGGACAATTGATGGCTACACCTTC. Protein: CASSDPGTIDGYTF.

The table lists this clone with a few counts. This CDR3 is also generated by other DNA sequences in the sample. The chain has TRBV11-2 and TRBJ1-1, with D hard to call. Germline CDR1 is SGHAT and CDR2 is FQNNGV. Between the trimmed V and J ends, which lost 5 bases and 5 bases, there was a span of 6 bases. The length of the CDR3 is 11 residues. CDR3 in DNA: TGTGCCAGCAGCCCTAGGACTGAAGCTTTCTTT. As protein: CASSPRTEAFF.

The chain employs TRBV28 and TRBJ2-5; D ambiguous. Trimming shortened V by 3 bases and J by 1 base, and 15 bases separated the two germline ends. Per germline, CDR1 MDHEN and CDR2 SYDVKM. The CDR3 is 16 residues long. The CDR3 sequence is CASSFPTPVTQETQYF. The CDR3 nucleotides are TGTGCCAGCAGTTTCCCAACTCCGGTAACCCAAGAGACCCAGTACTTC.

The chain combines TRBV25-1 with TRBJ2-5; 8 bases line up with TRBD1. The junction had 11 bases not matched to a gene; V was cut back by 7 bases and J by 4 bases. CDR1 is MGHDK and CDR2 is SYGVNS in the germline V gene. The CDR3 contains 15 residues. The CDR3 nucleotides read TGTGCCAGCAAAAGAGAGACAGGGGTTGTAGAGACCCAGTACTTC. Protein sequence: CASKRETGVVETQYF.

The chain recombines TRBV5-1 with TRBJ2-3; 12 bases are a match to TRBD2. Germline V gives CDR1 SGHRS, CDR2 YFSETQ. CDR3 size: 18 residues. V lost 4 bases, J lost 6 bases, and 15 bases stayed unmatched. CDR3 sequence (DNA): TGCGCCAGCAGCCTCACCCCCCGACTAGCGGGGGCGAGGGATACGCAGTATTTT. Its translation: CASSLTPRLAGARDTQYF.

Here the CDR3 reads CASSVFGDRGNIQYF. CDR3 coding DNA: TGTGCCAGCAGCGTATTTGGCGACAGGGGGAACATTCAGTACTTC. This chain joins TRBV9 and TRBJ2-4; TRBD1 matches 9 bases. Trimming at V came to 1 base and at J to 7 bases, leaving 6 bases not matched to a gene. Germline V gives CDR1 SGDLS, CDR2 YYNGEE. CDR3 length: 15 residues.

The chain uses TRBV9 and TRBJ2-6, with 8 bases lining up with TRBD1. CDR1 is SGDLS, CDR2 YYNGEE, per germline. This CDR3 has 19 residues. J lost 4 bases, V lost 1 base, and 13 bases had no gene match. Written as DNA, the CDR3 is TGTGCCAGCAGCGTAAACCCGACAGGGGTAGTGGGAGGGGCCAACGTCCTGACTTTC. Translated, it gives CASSVNPTGVVGGANVLTF. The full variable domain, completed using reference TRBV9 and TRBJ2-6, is DSGVTQTPKHLITATGQRVTLRCSPRSGDLSVYWYQQSLDQGLQFLIQYYNGEERAKGNILERFSAQQFPDLHSELNLSSLELGDSALYFCASSVNPTGVVGGANVLTFGAGSRLTVL.

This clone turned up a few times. CDR3 nucleotides: TGCGCCAGCAGCCTCTCAGGGCGCAATCAGCCCCAGCATTTT. Protein: CASSLSGRNQPQHF. The gene calls are TRBV4-1 and TRBJ1-5, with D possibly matching TRBD1 (5 bases). The CDR3 loop spans 14 amino acids. CDR1 is MGHRA and CDR2 is YSYEKL in the germline V gene. The V end lost 4 bases, the J end lost 2 bases, and 9 bases lay between the germline ends.

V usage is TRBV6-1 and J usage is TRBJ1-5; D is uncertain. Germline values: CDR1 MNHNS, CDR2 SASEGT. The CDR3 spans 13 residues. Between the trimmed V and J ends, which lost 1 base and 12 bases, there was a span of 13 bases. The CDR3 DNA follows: TGTGCCAGCAGTGAAGTGTGGGCCGCTGACCAGCATTTT. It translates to CASSEVWAADQHF.

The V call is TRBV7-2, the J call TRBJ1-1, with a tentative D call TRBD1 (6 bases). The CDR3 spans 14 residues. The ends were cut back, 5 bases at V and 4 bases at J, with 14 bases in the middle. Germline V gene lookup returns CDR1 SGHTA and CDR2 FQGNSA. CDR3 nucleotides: TGTGCCAGCAGCGAGCGAGACAGGAGCACTGAAGCTTTCTTT. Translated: CASSERDRSTEAFF.

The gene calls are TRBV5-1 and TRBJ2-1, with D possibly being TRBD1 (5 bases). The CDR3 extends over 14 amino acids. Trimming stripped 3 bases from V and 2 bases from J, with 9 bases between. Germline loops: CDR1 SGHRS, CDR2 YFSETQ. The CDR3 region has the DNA TGCGCCAGCAGCTCCACAGGTGCCTACAATGAGCAGTTCTTC. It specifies CASSSTGAYNEQFF.

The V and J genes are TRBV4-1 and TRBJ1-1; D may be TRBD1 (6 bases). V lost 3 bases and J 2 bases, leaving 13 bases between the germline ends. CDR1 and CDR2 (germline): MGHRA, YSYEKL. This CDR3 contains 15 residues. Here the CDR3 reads CASSHYIQGNTEAFF. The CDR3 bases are TGCGCCAGCAGCCATTACATACAGGGAAACACTGAAGCTTTCTTT.

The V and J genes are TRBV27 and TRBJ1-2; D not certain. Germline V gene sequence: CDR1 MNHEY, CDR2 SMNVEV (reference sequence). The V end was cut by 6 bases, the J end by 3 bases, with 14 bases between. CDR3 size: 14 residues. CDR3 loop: CASSLGPTDYGYTF. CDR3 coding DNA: TGTGCCAGCAGCCTGGGCCCCACAGACTATGGCTACACCTTC.

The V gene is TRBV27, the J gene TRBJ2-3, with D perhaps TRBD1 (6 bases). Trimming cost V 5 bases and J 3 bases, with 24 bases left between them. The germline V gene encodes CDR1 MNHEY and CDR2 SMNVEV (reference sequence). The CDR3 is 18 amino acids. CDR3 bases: TGTGCCAGCAGTCCTTGGGCAGGGGTAAAGAGGATGACAGATACGCAGTATTTT. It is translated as CASSPWAGVKRMTDTQYF.

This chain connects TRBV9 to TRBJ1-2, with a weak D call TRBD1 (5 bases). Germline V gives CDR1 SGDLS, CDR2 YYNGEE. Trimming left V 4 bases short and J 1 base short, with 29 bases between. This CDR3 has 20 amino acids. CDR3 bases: TGTGCCAGCAGCCTTACACCGAACAACGAAGACAGAGGTAGTAACTATGGCTACACCTTC. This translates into CASSLTPNNEDRGSNYGYTF.

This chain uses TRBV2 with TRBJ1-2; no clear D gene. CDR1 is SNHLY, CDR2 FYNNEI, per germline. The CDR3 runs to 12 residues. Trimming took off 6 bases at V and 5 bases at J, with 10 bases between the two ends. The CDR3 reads CASRSRRYGYTF. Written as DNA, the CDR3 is TGTGCCAGCAGGAGCCGGAGGTATGGCTACACCTTC. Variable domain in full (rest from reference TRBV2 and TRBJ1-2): EPEVTQTPSHQVTQMGQEVILRCVPISNHLYFYWYRQILGQKVEFLVSFYNNEISEKSEIFDDQFSVERPDGSNFTLKIRSTKLEDSAMYFCASRSRRYGYTFGSGTRLTVV.

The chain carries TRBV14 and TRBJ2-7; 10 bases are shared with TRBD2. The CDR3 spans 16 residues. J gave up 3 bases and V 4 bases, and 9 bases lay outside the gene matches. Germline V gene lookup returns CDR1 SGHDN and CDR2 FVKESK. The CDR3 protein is CASSPTRLAGVYEQYF. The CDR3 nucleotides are TGTGCCAGCAGCCCTACTCGGCTAGCGGGGGTCTACGAGCAGTACTTC.

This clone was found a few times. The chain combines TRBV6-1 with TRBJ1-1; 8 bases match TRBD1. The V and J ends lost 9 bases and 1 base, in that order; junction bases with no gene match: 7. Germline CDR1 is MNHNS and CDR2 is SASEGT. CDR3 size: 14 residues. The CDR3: CASTDRGGNTEAFF. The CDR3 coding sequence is TGTGCCAGTACCGACAGGGGAGGGAACACTGAAGCTTTCTTT.